The clone carrying this TCR beta chain showed up just a few times. Its target is unknown. These data belong to a study of post-analysis software for immune sequencing data. Unique molecular identifiers featured in each of the TCR beta cDNA libraries. cDNA molecules numbering about 490,000 came from approximately 1 to 10 million T cells. TCRdb used MiXCR to reprocess the PCR reads, holding one entry per CDR3 protein. The sample holds more than 500,000 distinct CDR3 sequences, 30% to 40% seen once. Study-wide results and limits: F measure grouped same-batch samples tightly together. Several TRBV segments (TRBV5-6, TRBV5-1 and TRBV20-1 among them) occurred more frequently in patients than in controls.

After removal of 6 bases from V and 7 bases from J, the junction contained 8 bases not matched to a gene. The CDR3 is made up of 14 amino acids. The sample was blood. The clonotype comes from a girl aged 2-17 years with multiple sclerosis. The chain has TRBV12-3 or TRBV12-4 and TRBJ2-1, with TRBD1 matching 8 bases. The CDR3 region has the DNA TGTGCCAGCAGCCTCGGACAGGGTCAGAATGAGCAGTTCTTC. Protein: CASSLGQGQNEQFF.